This T cell receptor (beta chain) was sequenced for a study of cytomegalovirus exposure and HLA in healthy donors. Study background: Around 190 million T cells yielded roughly 120 million unique TCR beta sequences, as an earlier analysis found. As released early, the data held some 80 million unique TCRs from HLA-typed donors. Broader study findings: HLA-A and HLA-B allele assignments for most subjects were reportedly predicted accurately using TCR beta sequences.

Primers included in the PCR were 60 Vbeta and 13 Jbeta primers. The repertoire was sequenced with immunoSEQ multiplex PCR; TCRdb's copy has only in-frame clones and lacks some. The sample lists roughly 130,000 clones; around 85% were seen once. CDR1 SGHRS and CDR2 YFSETQ come from the germline V gene. The CDR3 runs to 16 residues. V shed 4 bases and J 0 bases; nucleotides not matched to a gene: 7. With respect to this clone: Its matching antigen is unknown.

The sequence came from a boy younger than 18 in good health and CMV-seronegative. The source material was PBMCs. V and J are TRBV5-1 and TRBJ1-1, with 9 nucleotides matching TRBD1. The CDR3 nucleotides are TGCGCCAGCAGCCAAAAGACAGGGGGGATGAACACTGAAGCTTTCTTT. The encoded protein is CASSQKTGGMNTEAFF.